This TCR beta chain originates from a study of blood T cell repertoires in COVID-19 (dated by TCRdb to about 2020). A note on the overall study: Samples from collaborators originated in the United States, Italy and Spain and spanned both the acute and convalescent phases of COVID-19. The material from the prospective study consisted of cDNA or gDNA derived from T cells, B-cell-depleted T cells, or PBMCs. The dataset comprised deeply sampled blood TCRbeta repertoires from subjects exposed to, actively infected with, or recovered from COVID-19. The repertoires were released in a freely available public database intended as a resource for research on the immune response to SARS-CoV-2. Samples were obtained from the ongoing ImmuneRACE study (first 160 participants) and from some 1,200 subjects provided by 6 global collaborators. The sample metadata nearly always contained a de-identified subject ID, COVID-19 status, age in years and sex. HLA class I and class II types, where available, came from metadata supplied by the sample provider rather than from assay-based typing. Study-level results and caveats: Clinical and demographic metadata were provided uncurated, with the amount varying by source and participant.

The immunoSEQ Assay, a bias-controlled multiplex PCR, was used to amplify TCRbeta CDR3 regions from genomic DNA. The source study handled its data this way. The number of nucleated cells in each sample was estimated by amplification of reference gene primers within the assay. To quantify the absolute abundance of each unique TCRbeta CDR3 rearrangement, sequence reads were collapsed and filtered. For each sample, productive Simpson clonality was calculated as the square root of Simpson's diversity index over productive rearrangements. The table comes from immuneACCESS by way of TCRdb, which keeps in-frame sequences with V and J called. Part of the clones is missing from these tables; in studies checked, under half for an unresolved V gene and the rest for unknown reasons. V, J and clone size derive from that table, while D and trimming were established from the DNA sequence. The sample records some 240,000 clones, around nine tenths of which are singletons. The biggest ten clones account for about 3.4% of the sample.

CDR1 and CDR2, per the germline V gene (reference sequence), are SEHNR and FQNEAQ. Relative to germline, V is 2 bases shorter and J is 3 bases shorter, with 14 bases between their ends. The CDR3 holds 15 amino acids from the cysteine to the phenylalanine. Kept here is only the CDR3 DNA, which spans 45 bases and is read in frame from base 1. Of note for this clone: Its specific antigen is unknown. Per-nucleotide qualities are absent, and no much larger clonotype sits a single base away.

In the prospective study, participants were about 18 to 100 years old, resided in 24 geographic areas of the United States, and were enrolled through a virtual design. In the prospective study, cohorts were assigned on the basis of participant-reported clinical history obtained from a screening survey and a study questionnaire. A participant counted as exposed if, within 2 weeks of entering the study, that participant had been in contact with someone who had a PCR-confirmed or clinician-diagnosed COVID-19 case. In the prospective study, mobile phlebotomists collected whole blood, serum and a nasopharyngeal or oropharyngeal swab from each participant. Prospective study participants could optionally give additional blood draws and questionnaires over an approximately 2-month period. Before DNA extraction, blood samples from the prospective study were shipped at room temperature or frozen.

The rearrangement combines TRBV7-9 with TRBJ2-7; the D segment cannot be called with confidence. The sample taken for sequencing was PBMCs or T cells enriched from blood (not recorded which). The TCR originated in a woman in her 40s who had been exposed to COVID-19. Read as DNA, the sequence is TGTGCCAGCAGCTTATACCCTCAGAGGAGCTACGAGCAGTACTTC. Translated, it gives CASSLYPQRSYEQYF. Where the CDR3 stops, the reference TRBV7-9 and TRBJ2-7 genes take over; the full variable domain is DTGVSQNPRHKITKRGQNVTFRCDPISEHNRLYWYRQTLGQGPEFLTYFQNEAQLEKSRLLSDRFSAERPKGSFSTLEIQRTEQGDSAMYLCASSLYPQRSYEQYFGPGTRLTVT.